This TCR beta chain appears in the sequencing data of a study of T-cell memory formation after mild COVID-19. From germline, CDR1 is SGHTA and CDR2 FQGNSA. This CDR3 spans 14 amino acids. The V end was cut by 1 base, the J end by 0 bases, with 1 base between. This clonotype was seen at least ten times. From the 5' RACE reads, TCRdb called clonotypes with MiXCR, one entry per CDR3 protein. The table includes tens of thousands of distinct CDR3 sequences, 5.5% to 8.5% detected once. The sequenced sample was PBMCs or a T cell subset sorted from them (not recorded which). The receptor was isolated from an adult who had mild COVID-19 (a few samples of this study predate the infection). Cell type and time point are not known. The chain links TRBV7-2 to TRBJ2-6; D is uncertain. The CDR3 coding sequence is TGTGCCAGCAGCTTAGGCTCTGGGGCCAACGTCCTGACTTTC. It is translated as CASSLGSGANVLTF.